The T cell receptor (beta chain) described here comes from a study of neurological immune-mediated disorders. Overall study findings and caveats: The most TCR clonal expansion was seen in HTLV-1-associated myelopathy, and the least was seen in multiple sclerosis, which fell below healthy controls.

This clonotype was seen ten or more times. Its antigen is as yet unknown. Per germline, CDR1 SGHDN and CDR2 FVKESK. The CDR3 consists of 13 residues. V was clipped by 1 base and J by 5 bases; unmatched bases: 1. Time point in this sample: longitudinal time-point 2. TCRdb reprocessed the 5' RACE reads with MiXCR, giving one entry per CDR3 protein. Of tens of thousands of distinct CDR3 sequences listed, over 4.5% were seen once; the top ten hold roughly 7.9%. The source is a woman aged 55 to 70 with multiple sclerosis. V gene TRBV14 combines with J gene TRBJ1-1; TRBD1 matches at 7 bases. The sequenced sample consisted of PBMCs. The CDR3 DNA follows: TGTGCCAGCAGCCAAGTGGACAGGACTGAAGCTTTCTTT. Protein product: CASSQVDRTEAFF.